The sequence of this T cell receptor (beta chain) was determined in a study of T cell repertoires in cytomegalovirus infection. Study as a whole: Newly reported HLA-C-restricted and thoroughly characterized HLA-B-restricted CMV epitopes were employed. Study-level points and caveats: HLA-C-restricted CMV-specific TCR beta clonotypes prevailed in the ex vivo response.

Germline loops: CDR1 MNHEY, CDR2 SMNVEV (reference sequence). V lost 3 bases, J lost 1 base, and 8 bases stayed unmatched. CDR3 size: 16 residues. This clonotype was picked up a small number of times. The antigen remains undetermined. Using its own MiXCR run on the reads, TCRdb lists one record per CDR3 protein. This table has 650,000 to 850,000 distinct CDR3 sequences, almost 30% appearing once. The rearrangement joins TRBV27 to TRBJ1-2; 7 bases match TRBD1. The sequence was collected from a human donor in good health (CMV status not recorded). Some clones in this sample may be carry-over from other donors' samples. The sample in question was cultured CD8+ T cells from PBMCs, obtained from culture after CMV antigen stimulation. The CDR3 sequence is CASSLVTGPYNYGYTF. For the CDR3, the DNA is TGTGCCAGCAGTTTGGTGACAGGGCCTTATAACTATGGCTACACCTTC.